This T cell receptor (beta chain) came from a study of T cell changes during pregnancy in multiple sclerosis. This CDR3 region has 15 residues. The junction had 7 bases not matched to a gene; V was cut back by 4 bases and J by 0 bases. Germline CDR1 reads SGHRS; CDR2 reads YFSETQ. Sequencing used immunoSEQ multiplex PCR; TCRdb keeps in-frame clones, though not all of them. Among around 35,000 clones listed, roughly 90% were seen once. The clonotype comes from a female donor with multiple sclerosis, enrolled in a pregnancy study. The specimen was CD8+ T cells from peripheral blood mononuclear cells, collected after pregnancy. The V gene is TRBV5-1, the J gene TRBJ2-7; 7 bases line up with TRBD1. In DNA, the CDR3 is TGCGCCAGCAGCCTCGGGACAGCCAGCTCCTACGAGCAGTACTTC. Translated, it gives CASSLGTASSYEQYF. The full variable domain, with the rest looked up from reference TRBV5-1 and TRBJ2-7, is KAGVTQTPRYLIKTRGQQVTLSCSPISGHRSVSWYQQTPGQGLQFLFEYFSETQRNKGNFPGRFSGRQFSNSRSEMNVSTLELGDSALYLCASSLGTASSYEQYFGPGTRLTVT.